This is a list of T cell receptor beta chains from one sample in a study of T cell responses to AZD1222 COVID-19 vaccine. This table comes from immunoSEQ multiplex PCR, and its TCRdb copy is limited to in-frame clones, with some not included. Seen here are fewer than 120,000 clones, 85% to 95% observed once, and the top ten hold roughly 3.1%. Material: peripheral blood, obtained 28 days after the second AZD1222 dose. The source is an adult who received the AZD1222 COVID-19 vaccine. Both conserved end residues are part of each CDR3. The order of the fields is CDR3 DNA, CDR3 protein, J gene, V gene, clone size, D gene. D genes are given only for firm matches. Clone sizes are given selectively: once, few, many, or a class where the clone is expanded.

DNA: TGTGCTAGTGGTTTCGCACTTTATGGCTACACCTTC
CDR3: CASGFALYGYTF
J: TRBJ1-2
V: TRBV12-5
size: -
D: -

DNA: TGTGCCAGCAGCTTAGGGGGCTCCTATGGCTACACCTTC
CDR3: CASSLGGSYGYTF
J: TRBJ1-2
V: TRBV7-9
size: -
D: -

DNA: TGTGCCACACCGGGGGGGGCGGGGTACAATGAGCAGTTCTTC
CDR3: CATPGGAGYNEQFF
J: TRBJ2-1
V: TRBV6-5
size: -
D: TRBD2

DNA: TGCAGTGCTAGTATGACTAGCGGCACAGATACGCAGTATTTT
CDR3: CSASMTSGTDTQYF
J: TRBJ2-3
V: TRBV20-1
size: -
D: TRBD2

DNA: TGTGCCATAGGGAGGGGCCCGAACACTGAAGCTTTCTTT
CDR3: CAIGRGPNTEAFF
J: TRBJ1-1
V: TRBV19
size: once
D: -

DNA: TGTGCCAGCAGTGAATTGTCAGATCTCACGCAGAATCAGCCCCAGCATTTT
CDR3: CASSELSDLTQNQPQHF
J: TRBJ1-5
V: TRBV2
size: -
D: -

DNA: TGCGCCAGCAGCCAAGTAATTGGCAAAACAGGTCCCGGTCCTAACTATGGCTACACCTTC
CDR3: CASSQVIGKTGPGPNYGYTF
J: TRBJ1-2
V: TRBV4-1
size: once
D: -

DNA: TGTGCCAGCAGTGGGGGAGGGAGATGGAACACCGGGGAGCTGTTTTTT
CDR3: CASSGGGRWNTGELFF
J: TRBJ2-2
V: TRBV2
size: -
D: TRBD2

DNA: TGTGCCAGCAGTGACTTTTTGGGGCCTAATGGAAACACCATATATTTT
CDR3: CASSDFLGPNGNTIYF
J: TRBJ1-3
V: TRBV6-4
size: -
D: -

DNA: TGTGCCAGCAGCCAAGATCTGGGGTACACAGATACGCAGTATTTT
CDR3: CASSQDLGYTDTQYF
J: TRBJ2-3
V: TRBV14
size: -
D: -

DNA: TGTGCCAGCAGCCTCGGACAGGGGGAGTCACCCCTCCACTTT
CDR3: CASSLGQGESPLHF
J: TRBJ1-6
V: TRBV7-9
size: -
D: TRBD1

DNA: TGCAGCGCCGAACCCCACAGGCTATCGGGATCCTACAATGAGCAGTTCTTC
CDR3: CSAEPHRLSGSYNEQFF
J: TRBJ2-1
V: TRBV29-1
size: -
D: -

DNA: TGTGCCAGCAGTTGGTCGGGGGTCCCTAACTATGGCTACACCTTC
CDR3: CASSWSGVPNYGYTF
J: TRBJ1-2
V: TRBV28
size: -
D: -

DNA: TGTGCCAGCTCACCCTCTGTAAGACAGGGAAAATACAATGAGCAGTTCTTC
CDR3: CASSPSVRQGKYNEQFF
J: TRBJ2-1
V: TRBV18
size: -
D: TRBD1

DNA: TGCGCCAGCAGTGAGCCAGGGGTCAATGAAAAACTGTTTTTT
CDR3: CASSEPGVNEKLFF
J: TRBJ1-4
V: TRBV10-2
size: once
D: -

DNA: TGTGCCAGCAGCTCACAGAACACTGAAGCTTTCTTT
CDR3: CASSSQNTEAFF
J: TRBJ1-1
V: TRBV28
size: -
D: -

DNA: TGTGCCAGCAGCTTATCGTCGAACACTGAAGCTTTCTTT
CDR3: CASSLSSNTEAFF
J: TRBJ1-1
V: TRBV5-6
size: once
D: -

DNA: TGTGCCAGCAGTTACTCAGGGTTCTTGGATAATTCACCCCTCCACTTT
CDR3: CASSYSGFLDNSPLHF
J: TRBJ1-6
V: TRBV6-5
size: -
D: -

DNA: TGTGCCAGCAGCCAGGGACAGGGGGCTTTTAATTCACCCCTCCACTTT
CDR3: CASSQGQGAFNSPLHF
J: TRBJ1-6
V: TRBV3-1/TRBV3-2
size: -
D: TRBD1

DNA: TGTGCCAGCAGTTACTCCGGTAATCGGAACTATGGCTACACCTTC
CDR3: CASSYSGNRNYGYTF
J: TRBJ1-2
V: TRBV6-5
size: -
D: -